These T cell receptor beta chains were read from a single sample in a study of blood T cell repertoires in COVID-19. The data were produced by immunoSEQ multiplex PCR, yet TCRdb's version contains in-frame clones alone and is incomplete. The sample comprises approximately 250,000 clones, 85% of which are singletons, and roughly 5.3% rests with the top ten. The sequencing input was peripheral blood. Receptors were obtained from a middle-aged man with COVID-19, enrolled during active disease. The CDR3 runs from the conserved cysteine through the conserved F or W. The D gene is left open where the match is weak. The size entry is marked missing in some rows and otherwise reads once, few, many or a size class.

>TRBV19|NA|NA|TRBJ2-1
TGTGCCAGTAGTTTCGACATTCGCACCTACAATGAGCAGTTCTTC
CASSFDIRTYNEQFF
>TRBV10-3|NA|TRBD1|TRBJ1-2
TGTGCCATCACCTCGGACAGGGAGAACTATGGCTACACCTTC
CAITSDRENYGYTF
>TRBV5-5|NA|NA|TRBJ1-6
TGTGCCAGCAGCCCGACAGACCGGACCGTGAATTCACCCCTCCACTTT
CASSPTDRTVNSPLHF
>TRBV11-3|NA|NA|TRBJ2-1
TGTGCCAGCAGCTTAGCCTCGGTGAATGAGCAGTTCTTC
CASSLASVNEQFF
>TRBV19|few|NA|TRBJ2-7
TGTGCCAGTAGTATAGGACAAGCCTACGAGCAGTACTTC
CASSIGQAYEQYF
>TRBV18|NA|NA|TRBJ1-3
TGTGCCAGCTCACCGGCGCGGAGCTCTGGAAACACCATATATTTT
CASSPARSSGNTIYF
>TRBV7-2|NA|TRBD1|TRBJ2-7
TGTGCCAGCAGCCGTACCACTTCCGGGACAGGGGCCTCCTACGAGCAGTACTTC
CASSRTTSGTGASYEQYF
>TRBV11-2|NA|TRBD1|TRBJ1-2
TGTGCCAGCAAGGGAAGGGGGCTCGGCTACACCTTC
CASKGRGLGYTF
>TRBV12-3/TRBV12-4|NA|TRBD1|TRBJ2-7
TGTGCCAGCAGCCCGGGACAGGGGTACGAGCAGTACTTC
CASSPGQGYEQYF
>TRBV5-1|NA|TRBD1|TRBJ2-3
TGCGCCAGCAGCCGGGACAGAGGGAAGGATACGCAGTATTTT
CASSRDRGKDTQYF
>TRBV12-3/TRBV12-4|NA|NA|TRBJ2-1
TGTGCCAGCAGTTTGTACCGGGGTGGTGAGCAGTTCTTC
CASSLYRGGEQFF
>TRBV7-2|NA|TRBD2|TRBJ2-7
TGTGCCAGCAGCCATCTAGCGGGGGGCCCCTACGAGCAGTACTTC
CASSHLAGGPYEQYF
>TRBV18|NA|TRBD1|TRBJ1-2
TGTGCCAGCTCACGAGACAGGGTCGGCGATGGCTACACCTTC
CASSRDRVGDGYTF
>TRBV30|once|TRBD1|TRBJ2-2
TGTGCCTGGCGACAGGGCGGGAACACCGGGGAGCTGTTTTTT
CAWRQGGNTGELFF
>TRBV10-3|NA|TRBD1|TRBJ2-6
TGTGCCATCAGTGGACAGGGCGCTGGGGCCAACGTCCTGACTTTC
CAISGQGAGANVLTF
>TRBV28|NA|NA|TRBJ1-1
TGTGCCAGCCTGACAGTGACGAACACTGAAGCTTTCTTT
CASLTVTNTEAFF